This is a list of T cell receptor beta chains from one sample in a study of cytomegalovirus exposure and HLA in healthy donors. Clones were sequenced by immunoSEQ multiplex PCR, and TCRdb holds only the in-frame ones, with some missing. The table lists some 190,000 clones, around 85% of them singletons. The sequenced sample consisted of PBMCs. The source of these receptors is a boy younger than 10 in good health and CMV-seronegative. Both conserved end residues are part of each CDR3.

j_call	v_call	cdr3_length	cdr3_aa
TRBJ2-7	TRBV20-1	11	CSADREDEQYF
TRBJ1-1	TRBV30	11	CAAQGAPEAFF
TRBJ1-5	TRBV19	13	CASSMGGNQPQHF
TRBJ2-3	TRBV28	13	CASSRGLTDTQYF
TRBJ2-1	TRBV2	14	CASRGTSMDNEQFF
TRBJ1-1	TRBV30	13	CAWSVMDREEAFF
TRBJ2-5	TRBV4-2	18	CASSQEGLAGGHQETQYF
TRBJ1-1	TRBV4-2	15	CASSQVRVEGTEAFF
TRBJ1-1	TRBV5-3	16	CARSCRTRALNTEAFF
TRBJ2-2	TRBV11-2	15	CASSPTKGWSGELFF
TRBJ2-7	TRBV28	15	CASSLTGGPVGEQYF
TRBJ1-2	TRBV30	12	CAFSTGNYGYTF
TRBJ2-7	TRBV15	16	CATSRERGTSTYEQYF
TRBJ2-7	TRBV28	16	CASSSPLLAYSYEQYF
TRBJ2-1	TRBV4-2	18	CASSQVGRRGITHNEQFF
TRBJ1-1	TRBV5-8	13	CASSPTGWTEAFF
TRBJ2-3	TRBV7-3	15	CASSLTSGGGNTQYF
TRBJ1-6	TRBV7-2	16	CASSLGRRGRNSPLHF
TRBJ2-1	TRBV6-4	16	CASSPVGQGAWGEQFF
TRBJ2-3	TRBV6-1	17	CASSALAGGHRTDTQYF
TRBJ2-5	TRBV6-1	13	CASNNRVGETQYF
TRBJ2-5	TRBV19	12	CASRASTETQYF
TRBJ1-2	TRBV5-1	14	CASSLESGGYGYTF
TRBJ2-5	TRBV5-1	14	CASSSMGQQETQYF
TRBJ1-2	TRBV29-1	12	CSTAGGYGGYTF
TRBJ1-1	TRBV5-1	14	CASSLGPRGTEAFF
TRBJ1-1	TRBV6-1	15	CASSEDPGGVTEAFF
TRBJ2-2	TRBV6-1	15	CASRPDRGRTGELFF
TRBJ2-7	TRBV2	19	CASSETLGLAGAGRNEQYF